What follows are 24 T cell receptor beta chains derived from one specimen sequenced in a study of blood T cell repertoires in COVID-19. Only in-frame clones appear in the TCRdb table, and some are missing; sequencing was by immunoSEQ multiplex PCR. There are 20,000 to 30,000 clones in the sample; 89% occur only once, and roughly 21% lies in the top ten. The sample comprised peripheral blood. The receptors come from a human donor in a cohort sampled during active COVID-19.

The chain joins TRBV27 to TRBJ1-5, with no clear D. V dropped 0 bases and J dropped 2 bases, with 8 bases sitting between them. Germline V gives CDR1 MNHEY, CDR2 SMNVEV (reference sequence). The CDR3 runs to 15 residues. The CDR3 spells CASSLSTGGNQPQHF. CDR3 coding DNA: TGTGCCAGCAGTTTATCGACGGGTGGCAATCAGCCCCAGCATTTT.

The chain carries TRBV10-3 and TRBJ1-5; D ambiguous. The V gene lost 0 bases and the J gene lost 6 bases, with 15 bases spanning the gap. Germline-derived CDR1 and CDR2 are ENHRY and SYGVKD. This CDR3 is 16 amino acids long. In DNA, the CDR3 is TGTGCCATCAGTGAGTCGACTCGAGGGTCGAGTCAGCCCCAGCATTTT. It is translated as CAISESTRGSSQPQHF.

V is TRBV5-1 and J is TRBJ2-1, with D perhaps matching TRBD1 (6 bases). The V end lost 4 bases, the J end lost 7 bases, and 15 bases lay between the germline ends. Germline CDR1 reads SGHRS; CDR2 reads YFSETQ. CDR3 length equals 14 residues. DNA of the CDR3: TGCGCCAGCAGCATGGGGGCAGGGATAAATGAGCAGTTCTTC. It is translated as CASSMGAGINEQFF.

This clone was found a few times. The J gene is TRBJ1-4, the V gene TRBV7-3, with 7 bases identical to TRBD1. The germline gives CDR1 SGHTA, CDR2 FQGTGA. The CDR3 has 17 residues. The junction had 5 bases not matched to a gene; V was cut back by 1 base and J by 0 bases. The CDR3 spells CASSLNRDSPTNEKLFF. The DNA for the CDR3 is TGTGCCAGCAGCTTAAATCGGGACAGCCCAACTAATGAAAAACTGTTTTTT.

The J gene is TRBJ1-3, the V gene TRBV7-2, with TRBD1 identical over 7 bases. CDR1 and CDR2 (germline): SGHTA, FQGNSA. The junction had 7 bases not matched to a gene; V was cut back by 2 bases and J by 0 bases. This CDR3 is built from 17 residues. The CDR3 sequence is CASSLNPGGFSGNTIYF. CDR3 DNA: TGTGCCAGCAGCTTAAACCCAGGGGGGTTCTCTGGAAACACCATATATTTT.

This clone was observed a single time. The rearrangement uses TRBV27 and TRBJ2-5; 7 nucleotides match TRBD2. This CDR3 comprises 14 residues. Germline CDR1 is MNHEY and CDR2 is SMNVEV (reference sequence). J lost 1 base, V lost 3 bases, and 2 bases had no gene match. The CDR3 spells CASSFAGAQETQYF. DNA of the CDR3: TGTGCCAGCAGTTTCGCGGGAGCCCAAGAGACCCAGTACTTC.

The chain carries TRBV6-4 and TRBJ1-1; TRBD1 might be the D (5 bases). Germline V gene sequence: CDR1 MRHNA, CDR2 SNTAGT. V was pared by 5 bases and J by 2 bases, with 9 bases between. The CDR3 consists of 13 residues. The CDR3 loop reads CASSRGANTEAFF. In DNA, the CDR3 is TGTGCCAGCAGTAGGGGCGCCAACACTGAAGCTTTCTTT.

The CDR3 region has the DNA TGTGCCAGCAGCTTAGCCAGGGTGGCCACTGAAGCTTTCTTT. It encodes CASSLARVATEAFF. This sequence joins TRBV11-2 and TRBJ1-1; tentatively, D is TRBD1 (5 bases). The CDR3 spans 14 residues. Looked up from germline, CDR1 is SGHAT and CDR2 is FQNNGV. V was clipped by 1 base and J by 4 bases, with 10 bases between them.

The chain recombines TRBV3-1 (or the pseudogene TRBV3-2) with TRBJ1-1; D unresolved. The CDR3 has 15 residues. CDR1 and CDR2 (germline): LGHDT, YNNKEL (reference sequence). Trimming shortened V by 2 bases and J by 0 bases, and 10 bases separated the two germline ends. The CDR3 here is CASSQMRKLNTEAFF. The CDR3 nucleotides read TGTGCCAGCAGCCAAATGAGGAAATTGAACACTGAAGCTTTCTTT.

The chain joins TRBV18 to TRBJ1-2; no definite D call. The germline V and J ends were trimmed by 5 bases and 4 bases, with 26 bases remaining between them. This CDR3 is 18 amino acids long. Germline V gene sequence: CDR1 KGHSH, CDR2 LQKENI. As DNA, the CDR3 is TGTGCCAGCTCAGTACAGCCGGGATTTTTATTGGAGTTCTATGGCTACACCTTC. Protein: CASSVQPGFLLEFYGYTF.

The genes are TRBV6-6 and TRBJ2-2; 7 positions match TRBD2. This CDR3 has 15 residues. After removal of 0 bases from V and 4 bases from J, the junction contained 2 bases not matched to a gene. The V gene's germline CDR1 is MNHNY and CDR2 SVGAGI (reference sequence). The CDR3, as DNA: TGTGCCAGCAGTTACTCGCGCGGGAGCACCGGGGAGCTGTTTTTT. Its protein product is CASSYSRGSTGELFF.

The rearrangement links TRBV7-2 to TRBJ1-3; TRBD1 agrees at 9 bases. Germline V gives CDR1 SGHTA, CDR2 FQGNSA. The CDR3 has 15 residues. After removal of 2 bases from V and 3 bases from J, the junction contained 2 bases not matched to a gene. This chain's CDR3 is CASSLTGGGGNTIYF. The CDR3 DNA reads as TGTGCCAGCAGCTTAACAGGGGGCGGTGGAAACACCATATATTTT.

The rearrangement links TRBV7-2 to TRBJ2-7; D remains ambiguous. The CDR3 length is 15 residues. Between the trimmed V and J ends, which lost 3 bases and 4 bases, there was a span of 16 bases. The germline CDR1 and CDR2 sequences are SGHTA and FQGNSA. The CDR3 coding sequence is TGTGCCAGCAGCTTGAGGATTCGTTTTGCGTACGAGCAGTACTTC. Its protein is CASSLRIRFAYEQYF.

V gene TRBV6-5 combines with J gene TRBJ2-2; 13 bases agree with TRBD2. Germline-derived CDR1 and CDR2 are MNHEY and SVGAGI. V shed 5 bases, J shed 5 bases, and the junction held 2 bases outside the gene matches. The CDR3 has 15 amino acids. The CDR3 reads CASSLLAGGTGELFF. CDR3 bases: TGTGCCAGCAGTCTACTAGCGGGGGGGACCGGGGAGCTGTTTTTT.

This chain links TRBV20-1 with TRBJ1-1; D gene unclear. Trimming removed 6 bases at V and 4 bases at J, with 9 bases between. The CDR3 runs to 11 residues. In germline, CDR1 is DFQATT, CDR2 SNEGSKA (reference sequence). CDR3 DNA sequence: TGCAGTGCGGTACAAAGCACTGAAGCTTTCTTT. This encodes CSAVQSTEAFF.

The chain has TRBV5-8 and TRBJ1-2; TRBD1 agrees at 9 bases. The ends lost 2 bases at V and 2 bases at J; junction bases unmatched: 7. The V gene's germline CDR1 is SGHTS and CDR2 YDEGEE. This CDR3 spans 16 amino acids. The CDR3 sequence is CASSFHFDRGNYGYTF. DNA for the CDR3: TGTGCCAGCAGCTTCCATTTTGACAGGGGGAACTATGGCTACACCTTC. The full variable domain, rest sourced from reference TRBV5-8 and TRBJ1-2, is EAGVTQSPTHLIKTRGQQATLRCSPISGHTSVYWYQQALGLGLQFLLWYDEGEERNRGNFPPRFSGRQFPNYSSELNVNALELEDSALYLCASSFHFDRGNYGYTFGSGTRLTVV.

The chain uses TRBV5-6 and TRBJ2-7; D ambiguous. Trimming shortened V by 2 bases and J by 2 bases, and 14 bases separated the two germline ends. Germline V gives CDR1 SGHDT, CDR2 YYEEEE. The CDR3 loop spans 15 amino acids. For the CDR3, the DNA is TGTGCCAGCAGCTTTTTCTCGGTTCAAACCTACGAGCAGTACTTC. This translates into CASSFFSVQTYEQYF.

The chain carries TRBV6-5 and TRBJ2-2, with a weak D call TRBD2 (5 bases). Germline V gives CDR1 MNHEY, CDR2 SVGAGI. The germline V and J ends were trimmed by 3 bases and 6 bases, with 8 bases remaining between them. The CDR3 covers 13 residues. This CDR3 reads CASSYTSSGELFF. The CDR3 nucleotides are TGTGCCAGCAGTTATACTAGTTCCGGGGAGCTGTTTTTT.

On this clone itself: A read error may account for a junction end that differs from germline. V is TRBV11-2 and J is TRBJ2-1; 10 positions match TRBD2. Germline lookup yields CDR1 SGHAT and CDR2 FQNNGV. This CDR3 contains 15 residues. The CDR3 region has the DNA TGTGCCAGCAGTTTAGCGGGGGGCCTCTACAATGAGCAGTTCTTC. It codes for CASSLAGGLYNEQFF.

This clone was found once. This chain links TRBV5-8 with TRBJ1-4; a possible D gene is TRBD1 (5 bases). V was clipped by 4 bases and J by 5 bases, with 12 bases between them. The CDR3 covers 14 residues. Germline V CDR1 and CDR2: SGHTS, YDEGEE. The CDR3 bases are TGTGCCAGCAGCATGACCGGGGGGAATGAAAAACTGTTTTTT. Its protein product is CASSMTGGNEKLFF.

This sequence joins TRBV27 and TRBJ1-2; D gene uncertain. Trimming cost V 2 bases and J 2 bases, with 15 bases left between them. The CDR3 contains 16 residues. The germline CDR1 and CDR2 sequences are MNHEY and SMNVEV (reference sequence). DNA for the CDR3: TGTGCCAGCAGTTTACTGCGCGGTGATAAAAACTATGGCTACACCTTC. Translated: CASSLLRGDKNYGYTF.

V and J are TRBV5-1 and TRBJ1-1; D is possibly TRBD1 (5 bases). Trimming shortened V by 7 bases and J by 5 bases, and 18 bases separated the two germline ends. CDR1 and CDR2 (germline): SGHRS, YFSETQ. The CDR3 sequence is 14 residues long. The CDR3 region is CASQSQLGGTEAFF. The CDR3 DNA reads TGCGCCAGCCAGTCCCAACTGGGGGGGACTGAAGCTTTCTTT.

This chain connects TRBV5-4 to TRBJ2-1; 7 nucleotides match TRBD1. V dropped 4 bases and J dropped 9; count of bases not matched to a gene: 7. This CDR3 is built from 13 residues. From germline, CDR1 is SGHNT and CDR2 YYREEE (reference sequence). CDR3 region: CASSGGQVGEQFF. The DNA for the CDR3 is TGTGCCAGCAGCGGCGGACAGGTTGGTGAGCAGTTCTTC.

The rearrangement joins TRBV27 to TRBJ2-1; 9 nucleotides agree with TRBD1. V trimming: 6 bases; J trimming: 4 bases; junction bases outside the gene matches: 4. Germline loops: CDR1 MNHEY, CDR2 SMNVEV (reference sequence). This CDR3 is built from 14 residues. CDR3 DNA sequence: TGTGCCAGCAGGCCCGGGACAGGGTACAATGAGCAGTTCTTC. As protein: CASRPGTGYNEQFF.